A selection of T cell receptor beta chains follows, all from one sample in a study of post-analysis software for immune sequencing data. MiXCR was run by TCRdb on the PCR reads, yielding one entry per CDR3 protein. The table has hundreds of thousands of distinct CDR3 sequences, approximately 60% seen once. Sample: blood. These receptors all stem from a girl aged 2 to 9 with multiple sclerosis. The CDR3 runs from the conserved cysteine through the conserved F or W. D genes are given only for firm matches. Only some rows state a clone size, as once, few, many or a class for expanded clones.

D	J	size	length	V	CDR3	DNA
TRBD1	TRBJ2-1	.	15	TRBV4-3	CASKRDRVSYNEQFF	TGCGCCAGTAAAAGGGACAGGGTCTCCTACAATGAGCAGTTCTTC
.	TRBJ2-1	once	12	TRBV5-1	CASSPMINEQFF	TGCGCCAGCAGCCCTATGATCAATGAGCAGTTCTTC
.	TRBJ2-5	.	11	TRBV29-1	CSVGGFETQYF	TGCAGCGTTGGGGGGTTTGAGACCCAGTACTTC
.	TRBJ2-2	.	15	TRBV9	CASSVELPDTGELFF	TGTGCCAGCAGCGTAGAACTGCCCGACACCGGGGAGCTGTTTTTT
TRBD2	TRBJ2-7	.	14	TRBV7-8	CASCTAGVSYEQYF	TGTGCCAGCTGTACAGCGGGAGTCTCCTACGAGCAGTACTTC
.	TRBJ2-3	.	18	TRBV10-1	CASSESAGRVSGTDTQYF	TGCGCCAGCAGTGAGTCGGCGGGGCGGGTCAGCGGCACAGATACGCAGTATTTT
.	TRBJ2-2	.	16	TRBV7-6	CASSLSGRGRAGELFF	TGTGCCAGCAGCTTATCGGGCAGGGGAAGGGCCGGGGAGCTGTTTTTT
.	TRBJ2-7	once	19	TRBV6-5	CASSYSTSDWRGQSYEQYF	TGTGCCAGCAGTTACTCGACAAGTGACTGGAGGGGGCAATCCTACGAGCAGTACTTC
.	TRBJ1-1	.	13	TRBV7-9	CASSLARETEAFF	TGTGCCAGCAGCTTAGCGCGGGAGACTGAAGCTTTCTTT
.	TRBJ2-1	.	12	TRBV6-2/TRBV6-3	CASKGLYNEQFF	TGTGCCAGCAAGGGACTGTATAATGAGCAGTTCTTC
.	TRBJ1-6	.	13	TRBV20-1	CSAWDGLSSPLHF	TGCAGTGCTTGGGACGGGCTGAGTTCACCCCTCCACTTT
.	TRBJ2-7	.	12	TRBV20-1	CSAGSSSYEQYF	TGCAGTGCGGGCAGTTCCTCCTACGAGCAGTACTTC